This T cell receptor (beta chain) stems from a study of T cell responses to AZD1222 COVID-19 vaccine. Whole-study context: Pooled together were second doses at about 4 or about 12 weeks.

This table comes from immunoSEQ multiplex PCR, and its TCRdb copy is limited to in-frame clones, with some not included. The sample includes approximately 120,000 clones, approximately 91% of them seen just once. As regards this clone: Its antigen is still unknown.

Study-wide results and limits: At study baseline, merely five or six AZD1222 recipients were seropositive. Clonal diversity was possibly underestimated, and the donors were mostly white British, with more females. Of spike-specific TCRs, nearly half reportedly target regions left unmutated in variants.

The TCR sequence derives from an adult in good health. The source was peripheral blood, collected on day 0 of AZD1222 vaccination.

In DNA form, the CDR3 reads TGCGCCAGCAGCCAAGATTTCACTGGGGGCAGTGAGCAGTTCTTC. It specifies CASSQDFTGGSEQFF. The V and J genes are TRBV4-3 and TRBJ2-1, with a weak D call TRBD1 (6 bases). The CDR3 contains 15 residues. V lost 0 bases and J lost 9, with 15 bases in between. Germline-derived CDR1 and CDR2 are LGHNA and YSLEER.